This T cell receptor beta chain was recorded in a study of blood T cell repertoires in COVID-19. At the level of the study: The study drew acute and convalescent COVID-19 samples from the United States, Italy and Spain. The cDNA or gDNA used as material had been derived from T cells, B-cell-depleted T cells, or PBMCs.

Under the authors' procedure: Nucleated cell number was recorded as an estimate derived from reference gene primer amplification. Data came from immunoSEQ multiplex PCR; TCRdb stores just in-frame clones and leaves some out. V and J calls plus clone size are reproduced from that table; the DNA served to infer D and trimming. The sample holds 150,000 to 200,000 clones, about 83% seen once. The CDR3 extends over 13 amino acids. V lost 7 bases to trimming and J lost 8 bases; unmatched junction nucleotides: 9. Germline CDR1 and CDR2: GTSNPN and SVGIG (reference sequence). This sequence was found in a woman of 80 years or more with acute or convalescent COVID-19. The chain recombines TRBV30 with TRBJ2-1; the match to TRBD1 covers 9 bases. Sequenced material: peripheral blood. The CDR3 DNA sequence: TGTGCCTCCCGGACAGGGGAGTACGATGAGCAGTTCTTC. Amino acid sequence: CASRTGEYDEQFF.